A single sample is the source of the 30 T cell receptor beta chains below, sequenced in a study of T cell responses to AZD1222 COVID-19 vaccine. Sequencing was performed with immunoSEQ multiplex PCR; in TCRdb, only in-frame clones are kept and a portion is missing. This table holds under 200,000 clones, around 86% found once. This sample comprised peripheral blood, obtained on day 0 of MenACWY control vaccination. The receptor source for this set is an adult in good health.

Here the CDR3 reads CAVERDPGGRSSYNEQFF. The CDR3, as DNA: TGTGCAGTCGAAAGGGACCCGGGGGGACGAAGCTCCTACAATGAGCAGTTCTTC. The chain recombines TRBV7-6 with TRBJ2-1; 7 bases agree with TRBD2. The CDR3 loop spans 18 amino acids. Germline CDR1 SGHVS, CDR2 FNYEAQ.

The chain is built from TRBV18 and TRBJ2-2, with D perhaps TRBD2 (5 bases). Per germline, CDR1 KGHSH and CDR2 LQKENI. V lost 0 bases and J 0 bases, leaving 17 bases between the germline ends. CDR3 size: 19 residues. CDR3 bases: TGTGCCAGCTCACCACCCCGATTCGGGGATTACACGAACACCGGGGAGCTGTTTTTT. Its protein product is CASSPPRFGDYTNTGELFF.

The rearrangement links TRBV5-4 to TRBJ2-3, with D possibly being TRBD1 or TRBD2 (5 bases each). The CDR3 loop spans 15 amino acids. Trimming removed 4 bases at V and 0 bases at J, with 12 bases between. Germline CDR1 is SGHNT and CDR2 is YYREEE (reference sequence). CDR3 nucleotide sequence: TGTGCCAGCAGCGGGGGTGGCTCTAGCACAGATACGCAGTATTTT. Translation gives CASSGGGSSTDTQYF.

The V and J genes are TRBV19 and TRBJ2-7; perhaps TRBD2 as D (6 bases). Germline CDR1 and CDR2: LNHDA and SQIVND (reference sequence). This CDR3 contains 15 residues. V was clipped by 1 base and J by 2 bases, with 12 bases between them. CDR3 loop: CASSIGMGLTYEQYF. The CDR3 bases are TGTGCCAGTAGTATAGGGATGGGACTGACCTACGAGCAGTACTTC.

V and J are TRBV9 and TRBJ1-2; D uncertain. Germline-derived CDR1 and CDR2 are SGDLS and YYNGEE. CDR3 length: 13 amino acids. Trimming removed 0 bases at V and 8 bases at J, with 11 bases between. In DNA form, the CDR3 reads TGTGCCAGCAGCGTAGCTACGGAGCAAGGCTACACCTTC. It is translated as CASSVATEQGYTF.

The chain couples TRBV2 to TRBJ1-6; D perhaps matches TRBD1 (5 bases). This CDR3 contains 15 residues. Germline CDR1 is SNHLY and CDR2 is FYNNEI. With 4 bases removed from V and 10 bases from J, the gap between germline ends came to 17 bases. CDR3 sequence (DNA): TGTGCCAGCAGTGGGGGCAATAGGGTACGCTCACCCCTCCACTTT. Translating it yields CASSGGNRVRSPLHF.

The chain employs TRBV6-5 and TRBJ2-7; D is possibly TRBD1 (6 bases). The CDR3 is 14 amino acids. The germline gives CDR1 MNHEY, CDR2 SVGAGI. V dropped 7 bases and J dropped 3 bases, with 16 bases sitting between them. The CDR3 bases are TGTGCCAGCATAAGGGATCCAGGGGTCTACGAGCAGTACTTC. Its protein is CASIRDPGVYEQYF.

This chain connects TRBV28 to TRBJ1-2; D gene unclear. V lost 2 bases and J lost 6, with 4 bases in between. Germline V CDR1 and CDR2: MDHEN, SYDVKM. The CDR3 spans 11 residues. The CDR3 DNA is TGTGCCAGCAGTTTAACGGATGGCTACACCTTC. Translated: CASSLTDGYTF.

The rearrangement links TRBV4-3 to TRBJ2-7; 8 positions agree with TRBD2. J gave up 4 bases and V 4 bases, and 12 bases lay outside the gene matches. CDR3 length: 16 amino acids. The germline V gene has CDR1 LGHNA and CDR2 YSLEER. The CDR3 sequence: CASSPGLAGPIYEQYF. The CDR3 nucleotides are TGCGCCAGCAGCCCCGGACTAGCAGGCCCAATTTACGAGCAGTACTTC.

This clone appeared a single time. V usage is TRBV28 and J usage is TRBJ1-5; maybe TRBD1 (6 bases). The CDR3 is made up of 13 amino acids. Germline V CDR1 and CDR2: MDHEN, SYDVKM. V was trimmed by 6 bases and J by 7 bases, leaving 13 bases between them. The CDR3 spells CASRPQGGQPQHF. As DNA, the CDR3 is TGTGCCAGCAGACCACAGGGTGGGCAGCCCCAGCATTTT.

The rearrangement links TRBV28 to TRBJ2-2; D perhaps matches TRBD2 (6 bases). V lost 7 bases and J 1 base, leaving 13 bases between the germline ends. There are 15 residues in the CDR3. CDR1 and CDR2 from the germline V gene are MDHEN and SYDVKM. CDR3 amino acids: CASKVPGRNTGELFF. CDR3 coding DNA: TGTGCCAGCAAAGTACCCGGGAGGAACACCGGGGAGCTGTTTTTT.

V gene TRBV19 combines with J gene TRBJ1-5; D is ambiguous. Trimming removed 6 bases at V and 4 bases at J, with 10 bases between. The V gene's germline CDR1 is LNHDA and CDR2 SQIVND (reference sequence). This CDR3 is built from 13 residues. The CDR3 DNA reads TGTGCCAGTAGCGGGAACACTAATCAGCCCCAGCATTTT. Its translation is CASSGNTNQPQHF.

The chain joins TRBV7-6 to TRBJ2-1, with 7 bases identical to TRBD1. This CDR3 contains 13 residues. The germline V gene has CDR1 SGHVS and CDR2 FNYEAQ. V lost 6 bases and J lost 8; bases outside the gene matches: 7. The CDR3: CASSKQGWDEQFF. CDR3 nucleotides: TGTGCCAGCAGTAAACAGGGGTGGGATGAGCAGTTCTTC.

This chain joins TRBV30 and TRBJ1-2, with D uncertain. Between the trimmed V and J ends, which lost 3 bases and 10 bases, there was a span of 12 bases. In germline, CDR1 is GTSNPN, CDR2 SVGIG (reference sequence). CDR3 length: 11 residues. CDR3: CAWSDPRVYTF. The CDR3 DNA reads as TGTGCCTGGAGCGACCCCCGGGTCTACACCTTC.

J is TRBJ1-6 and V is TRBV30; 7 bases line up with TRBD1. The CDR3 spans 15 residues. Germline lookup yields CDR1 GTSNPN and CDR2 SVGIG (reference sequence). Germline trimming cut 1 base from V and 5 bases from J; bases unmatched to any gene: 5. The CDR3 nucleotides are TGTGCCTGGAGTGGACCGGGACAGAATAATTCACCCCTCCACTTT. Translation gives CAWSGPGQNNSPLHF. Supplemented by reference TRBV30 and TRBJ1-6, the full variable domain reads SQTIHQWPATLVQPVGSPLSLECTVEGTSNPNLYWYRQAAGRGLQLLFYSVGIGQISSEVPQNLSASRPQDRQFILSSKKLLLSDSGFYLCAWSGPGQNNSPLHFGNGTRLTVT.

The CDR3 bases are TGTGCCATCAGTGAGTCGGGTCCGGGTACGCAGTATTTT. This sequence encodes CAISESGPGTQYF. This chain connects TRBV10-3 to TRBJ2-3; D is unclear. V was cut by 0 bases and J by 8 bases, with 9 bases left in between. Germline CDR1 and CDR2: ENHRY and SYGVKD. This CDR3 has 13 amino acids.

V is TRBV9 and J is TRBJ2-2, with 7 bases fitting TRBD2. The CDR3 is 16 amino acids. J gave up 0 bases and V 1 base, and 3 bases lay outside the gene matches. Germline lookup yields CDR1 SGDLS and CDR2 YYNGEE. CDR3 sequence reads: CASSVLLAANTGELFF. CDR3 bases: TGTGCCAGCAGCGTATTGCTAGCGGCGAACACCGGGGAGCTGTTTTTT.

The V call is TRBV5-1, the J call TRBJ2-3; D remains ambiguous. The CDR3 runs 14 residues. Germline CDR1 SGHRS, CDR2 YFSETQ. V shed 0 bases and J shed 3 bases, with 8 bases lying between them. In DNA, the CDR3 is TGCGCCAGCAGCTTGGAAGGAACTACAGATACGCAGTATTTT. It translates to CASSLEGTTDTQYF.

This clone was counted only a few times. The chain combines TRBV7-2 with TRBJ1-4, with D hard to call. This CDR3 is 15 amino acids long. V lost 2 bases, J lost 5 bases, and 12 bases lay in between. Per the germline V gene, CDR1 is SGHTA and CDR2 is FQGNSA. The CDR3 DNA reads TGTGCCAGCAGCTTAAGTCTCCGGGTGAATGAAAAACTGTTTTTT. Translating it yields CASSLSLRVNEKLFF.

This sequence joins TRBV19 and TRBJ1-5, with D unresolved. The germline gives CDR1 LNHDA, CDR2 SQIVND (reference sequence). The CDR3 is 15 residues long. The germline V and J ends were trimmed by 7 bases and 0 bases, with 13 bases remaining between them. CDR3 protein: CASTTASNSNQPQHF. CDR3 DNA: TGTGCCAGTACCACGGCCAGTAATAGCAATCAGCCCCAGCATTTT. Looking up the rest from reference TRBV19 and TRBJ1-5 gives the full variable domain: DGGITQSPKYLFRKEGQNVTLSCEQNLNHDAMYWYRQDPGQGLRLIYYSQIVNDFQKGDIAEGYSVSREKKESFPLTVTSAQKNPTAFYLCASTTASNSNQPQHFGDGTRLSIL.

The V call is TRBV4-1, the J call TRBJ1-2; D not certain. V gave up 0 bases and J gave up 5 bases, with 7 bases separating them. The CDR3 extends over 13 amino acids. CDR1 is MGHRA, CDR2 YSYEKL, per germline. The CDR3 DNA sequence: TGCGCCAGCAGCCAAGATCGGGATTATGGCTACACCTTC. Translation: CASSQDRDYGYTF.

This clone turned up a few times. J is TRBJ2-2 and V is TRBV11-3; D possibly matches TRBD1 or TRBD2 (5 bases each). The germline V gene has CDR1 SGHNT and CDR2 YENEEA. V was trimmed by 8 bases and J by 0 bases, leaving 13 bases between them. CDR3 size: 15 residues. The CDR3 nucleotides read TGTGCCAGCTCATCGGGACCGGCGAACACCGGGGAGCTGTTTTTT. It yields the protein CASSSGPANTGELFF.

CDR3 protein: CASSPLAGGTDTQYF. The CDR3 bases are TGTGCCAGCAGCCCCCTAGCGGGTGGCACAGATACGCAGTATTTT. This rearrangement joins TRBV28 to TRBJ2-3, with 8 nucleotides matching TRBD2. CDR3 length: 15 amino acids. Per the germline V gene, CDR1 is MDHEN and CDR2 is SYDVKM. J was trimmed by 1 base and V by 6 bases; bases with no gene match: 6.

The chain has TRBV30 and TRBJ1-1; D remains ambiguous. Trimming stripped 4 bases from V and 10 bases from J, with 13 bases between. Germline V lookup: CDR1 GTSNPN, CDR2 SVGIG (reference sequence). This CDR3 region has 11 residues. In DNA, the CDR3 is TGTGCCTGGACCACGACAATGTTAGCTTTCTTT. Translating gives CAWTTTMLAFF. The full variable domain, in which reference TRBV30 and TRBJ1-1 provide the parts outside the CDR3, is SQTIHQWPATLVQPVGSPLSLECTVEGTSNPNLYWYRQAAGRGLQLLFYSVGIGQISSEVPQNLSASRPQDRQFILSSKKLLLSDSGFYLCAWTTTMLAFFGQGTRLTVV.

This sequence joins TRBV9 and TRBJ1-1; D unresolved. Germline V gene lookup returns CDR1 SGDLS and CDR2 YYNGEE. This CDR3 contains 14 residues. Trimming stripped 0 bases from V and 0 bases from J, with 6 bases between. The CDR3 sequence is CASSVEVMNTEAFF. In nucleotides, the CDR3 is TGTGCCAGCAGCGTAGAAGTTATGAACACTGAAGCTTTCTTT.

The chain employs TRBV5-1 and TRBJ1-3; 7 bases are a match to TRBD1. Germline loops: CDR1 SGHRS, CDR2 YFSETQ. With 0 bases clipped from V and 4 bases from J, the junction kept 7 bases outside the gene matches. The CDR3 runs to 16 residues. The CDR3 sequence is CASSLAPGTEGNTIYF. Written as DNA, the CDR3 is TGCGCCAGCAGCTTGGCCCCCGGGACAGAGGGAAACACCATATATTTT.

The chain recombines TRBV6-1 with TRBJ2-5; D unclear. Germline CDR1 reads MNHNS; CDR2 reads SASEGT. V was trimmed by 1 base and J by 5 bases, leaving 14 bases between them. The length of the CDR3 is 15 residues. The CDR3 bases are TGTGCCAGCAGTGAAGACGTTCTACCATCGGAGACCCAGTACTTC. Protein sequence: CASSEDVLPSETQYF.

V usage is TRBV28 and J usage is TRBJ1-5, with no clear D. Germline assignment: CDR1 MDHEN and CDR2 SYDVKM. V was shortened by 3 bases and J by 0 bases, with 6 bases between the two germline ends. The CDR3 runs to 14 residues. The CDR3: CASSFLDSNQPQHF. The CDR3, as DNA: TGTGCCAGCAGTTTTTTGGATAGCAATCAGCCCCAGCATTTT.

This clone was found a few times. The chain recombines TRBV13 with TRBJ2-7; D remains unclear. Per the germline V gene, CDR1 is PRHDT and CDR2 is FYEKMQ (reference sequence). V shed 0 bases and J shed 0 bases, with 9 bases lying between them. The CDR3 spans 15 residues. In DNA form, the CDR3 reads TGTGCCAGCAGCTTAGGTGGGTTGCACTCCTACGAGCAGTACTTC. This sequence encodes CASSLGGLHSYEQYF.

The chain couples TRBV27 to TRBJ1-2; 8 bases align to TRBD1. CDR1 and CDR2 (germline): MNHEY, SMNVEV (reference sequence). The CDR3 extends over 15 amino acids. The ends lost 6 bases at V and 1 base at J; junction bases unmatched: 7. The CDR3 DNA reads TGTGCCAGCAGGAAGGTACAGGGGGGTAACTATGGCTACACCTTC. It codes for CASRKVQGGNYGYTF.